What follows are 15 T cell receptor beta chains derived from one specimen sequenced in a study of T cells after posttransplantation cyclophosphamide. Repertoires were generated with immunoSEQ multiplex PCR, while TCRdb's copy carries only in-frame clones and drops some. The profile shows around 3,500 clones, roughly 95% of them singletons. Material: naive CD8+ T cells sorted from PBMCs. These TCRs come from a woman aged 45-65 years in good health and a related stem cell transplant donor.

This sequence joins TRBV9 and TRBJ1-1, with TRBD1 as a possible D gene (6 bases). Germline loops: CDR1 SGDLS, CDR2 YYNGEE. Deletions cut 0 bases from V and 0 bases from J, with 9 bases between. The CDR3 spans 15 residues. CDR3 DNA: TGTGCCAGCAGCGTAGGAGGGGGACTGAACACTGAAGCTTTCTTT. This gives the protein CASSVGGGLNTEAFF. The variable domain in full, completed from reference TRBV9 and TRBJ1-1, reads DSGVTQTPKHLITATGQRVTLRCSPRSGDLSVYWYQQSLDQGLQFLIQYYNGEERAKGNILERFSAQQFPDLHSELNLSSLELGDSALYFCASSVGGGLNTEAFFGQGTRLTVV.

This clone occurred once. The V call is TRBV15, the J call TRBJ2-5; perhaps TRBD2 as D (5 bases). The DNA end favors TRBJ2-7, so the J call may be wrong. CDR1 is LNHNV and CDR2 is YYDKDF in the germline V gene (reference sequence). The CDR3 length is 13 residues. CDR3 region: CATSQRAYYEQYF. The CDR3 nucleotides read TGTGCCACCAGCCAGAGGGCCTACTACGAGCAGTACTTC.

The V call is TRBV9, the J call TRBJ2-7, with TRBD2 matching over 12 bases. Germline loops: CDR1 SGDLS, CDR2 YYNGEE. The CDR3 is 14 amino acids. The trim removed 4 bases at V and 4 bases at J, leaving 3 bases unmatched. The CDR3 bases are TGTGCCAGCAGCCTGACTAGCGGGAGTTACGAGCAGTACTTC. It yields the protein CASSLTSGSYEQYF.

The rearrangement links TRBV10-1 to TRBJ1-2; D ambiguous. The CDR3 sequence is 13 residues long. Trimming pared 10 bases from V and 4 bases from J, leaving 16 bases between. CDR1 is WNHNN and CDR2 is SYGVQD in the germline V gene (reference sequence). CDR3 residues: CATKPVRGYGYTF. DNA for the CDR3: TGCGCCACCAAACCGGTTCGGGGCTATGGCTACACCTTC.

This chain uses TRBV9 with TRBJ2-1, with TRBD2 matching 8 bases. The CDR3 is made up of 17 amino acids. J lost 5 bases, V lost 0 bases, and 10 bases had no gene match. Germline lookup yields CDR1 SGDLS and CDR2 YYNGEE. Written as DNA, the CDR3 is TGTGCCAGCAGCGTAGATCCCCCGGGGGGGGCCAACAATGAGCAGTTCTTC. Protein: CASSVDPPGGANNEQFF.

A remark on this clone: Other nucleotide sequences from this sample produce the same CDR3. In DNA form, the CDR3 reads TGTGCCAGCAGCCCAACGAGTTACAATGAGCAGTTCTTC. This translates into CASSPTSYNEQFF. The rearrangement joins TRBV7-3 to TRBJ2-1; D remains ambiguous. The CDR3 runs 13 residues. V was cut by 5 bases and J by 4 bases, with 9 bases left in between. CDR1 is SGHTA, CDR2 FQGTGA, per germline.

The rearrangement uses TRBV27 and TRBJ2-2; D not resolved. This CDR3 has 14 residues. The germline gives CDR1 MNHEY, CDR2 SMNVEV (reference sequence). Trimming removed 0 bases from V and 5 bases from J, with 7 bases in between. The CDR3 sequence is CASSLSAETGELFF. CDR3 sequence (DNA): TGTGCCAGCAGTTTATCGGCAGAAACCGGGGAGCTGTTTTTT.

This clone was detected only once. The CDR3 coding sequence is TGTGCCAGCAGTTTAGCGGGGGGGGTCTATGGCTACACCTTC. It yields the protein CASSLAGGVYGYTF. The chain employs TRBV28 and TRBJ1-2; D may be TRBD1 (5 bases). The CDR3 is 14 residues long. Germline assignment: CDR1 MDHEN and CDR2 SYDVKM. V lost 2 bases, J lost 4 bases, and 11 bases lay in between.

This clone showed up just once. The chain combines TRBV19 with TRBJ2-3; TRBD2 aligns across 8 bases. Germline V CDR1 and CDR2: LNHDA, SQIVND (reference sequence). The CDR3 length is 12 residues. J lost 4 bases, V lost 9 bases, and 3 bases had no gene match. The CDR3 bases are TGTGCCAGCATCGGGGGGGCAGATACGCAGTATTTT. Protein sequence: CASIGGADTQYF.

The chain recombines TRBV7-6 with TRBJ2-5, with 7 bases identical to TRBD1. The J call is in doubt because the DNA end fits TRBJ2-7 better. The V gene's germline CDR1 is SGHVS and CDR2 FNYEAQ. The CDR3 has 13 amino acids. The CDR3 DNA reads TGTGCCAGCAGCTTAGGGGGACAGCGCGAGCAGTACTTC. Amino acid sequence: CASSLGGQREQYF.

V and J are TRBV28 and TRBJ2-1; the match to TRBD2 covers 11 bases. Per the germline V gene, CDR1 is MDHEN and CDR2 is SYDVKM. This CDR3 comprises 17 residues. Trimming at V came to 4 bases and at J to 8 bases, leaving 13 bases not matched to a gene. The CDR3 nucleotides read TGTGCCAGCAGTTACCCCTTAACGGGACTAGCGGTGCATGAGCAGTTCTTC. Protein product: CASSYPLTGLAVHEQFF.

The chain combines TRBV9 with TRBJ2-5, with 8 nucleotides matching TRBD1. V lost 3 bases and J lost 3; bases outside the gene matches: 4. There are 14 residues in the CDR3. The germline gives CDR1 SGDLS, CDR2 YYNGEE. CDR3 coding DNA: TGTGCCAGCAGCGCCGGGACAGGTGAAGAGACCCAGTACTTC. It is translated as CASSAGTGEETQYF.

This clone showed up just once. The chain employs TRBV21-1 and TRBJ2-7; TRBD2 is the table's D call and was not checked against the DNA. TRBV21-1 is a recognized pseudogene. The CDR3 is 13 amino acids. This CDR3 is CASSKSFPYEQYF. CDR3 DNA sequence: TGTGCCAGCAGCAAATCCTTTCCCTACGAGCAGTACTTC.

This sequence joins TRBV6-1 and TRBJ2-1, with a weak D call TRBD2 (5 bases). Trimming left V 0 bases short and J 4 bases short, with 13 bases between. The CDR3 is 16 amino acids. CDR1 is MNHNS, CDR2 SASEGT, per germline. The CDR3 loop reads CASSEAGADLYNEQFF. DNA of the CDR3: TGTGCCAGCAGTGAAGCTGGAGCGGACCTATACAATGAGCAGTTCTTC.

The rearrangement joins TRBV4-2 to TRBJ2-2, with a possible D match to TRBD1 (5 bases). Germline values: CDR1 LGHNA, CDR2 YNFKEQ. V was trimmed by 0 bases and J by 7 bases, leaving 15 bases between them. The CDR3 is 16 amino acids. The CDR3 region has the DNA TGTGCCAGCAGCCAAGATAGGCAGGGCTCCGTCGGGGAGCTGTTTTTT. Encoded protein: CASSQDRQGSVGELFF.